The 9 T cell receptor beta chains presented below share a single source sample, sequenced in a study of tumor-infiltrating lymphocytes in primary liver carcinoma. Unsorted bulk tissue (roughly 19-31 mg) underwent RNA and DNA co-extraction. TCR beta cDNA was reverse-transcribed from around 0.55 ug of total RNA. The reaction used a constant-region primer and ProtoScript II reverse transcriptase. Sequencing libraries for TCR beta derived from three nested multiplex PCR rounds that used slightly modified ARM-PCR. Running around 10 cycles apiece, the first two PCR rounds relied on TRBV1-TRBV30 forward primers together with a C-beta reverse primer. TCRdb analysed the multiplex PCR reads with MiXCR anew, one entry per CDR3 protein. The repertoire holds about 37,000 distinct CDR3 sequences, approximately 82% seen once, with 35% to 40% in the top ten. The specimen was tumor-adjacent normal liver tissue. The receptors were gathered from a middle-aged man with primary liver carcinoma and hepatitis B virus infection.

A word on this clonotype: Here the CDR3 omits its conserved ending phenylalanine or tryptophan, so a read error is the likely source. The gene calls are TRBV29-1 and TRBJ2-5; no reliable D call. The CDR3 has 14 residues. The V gene's germline CDR1 is SQVTM and CDR2 ANQGSEA. Trimming removed 4 bases from V and 1 base from J, with 13 bases in between. The CDR3 DNA sequence: TGCAGCGTTGTAGGTTATGGCAGCCAAGAGACCCAGTACTAC. Translating it yields CSVVGYGSQETQYY.

Remarks on this clonotype: One base away lies a much larger clone, so this may be a sequencing read error. The rearrangement uses TRBV24-1 and TRBJ1-5; possibly TRBD1 for D (5 bases). The germline V gene encodes CDR1 KGHDR and CDR2 SFDVKD. CDR3 length equals 15 residues. The CDR3 DNA follows: TGTGCCACCAGTGACCGGGGACGGGGCAATCAGCCCCGGCATTTT. Its protein is CATSDRGRGNQPRHF.

With regard to this clonotype: One end of the junction does not line up with germline, which may come from a read error. The genes are TRBV4-3 and TRBJ1-1; D ambiguous. The germline V gene has CDR1 LGHNA and CDR2 YSLEER. The CDR3 length is 13 residues. The CDR3 here is CVSSQEGNTEAFF. In DNA form, the CDR3 reads TGCGTCAGCAGCCAAGAGGGGAACACTGAAGCTTTCTTT.

This chain connects TRBV14 to TRBJ1-2; D is undetermined. CDR3 length: 11 residues. Between the trimmed V and J ends, which lost 7 bases and 8 bases, there was a span of 11 bases. CDR1 and CDR2 from the germline V gene are SGHDN and FVKESK. The CDR3 DNA reads as TGTGCCAGCACACCCCTATGGGGCTACACCTTC. Its translation is CASTPLWGYTF.

This chain links TRBV7-8 with TRBJ2-3, with D perhaps TRBD2 (5 bases). Germline CDR1 is SGHVS and CDR2 is FQNEAQ. CDR3 length: 16 residues. V was trimmed by 4 bases and J by 8 bases, leaving 22 bases between them. The CDR3: CASSSPGISWRSTQYF. CDR3 DNA sequence: TGTGCCAGCAGCTCCCCCGGGATTAGCTGGAGGAGTACGCAGTATTTT.

Concerning this clonotype: The junction shows a germline mismatch at one end, possibly a read error. The chain is built from TRBV4-3 and TRBJ1-6, with 10 bases that match TRBD1. CDR1 is LGHNA and CDR2 is YSLEER in the germline V gene. This CDR3 contains 16 residues. The CDR3 is CASSSWDRGRNSPLRF. The CDR3 nucleotides are TGCGCCAGCAGCTCCTGGGACAGGGGAAGGAATTCACCCCTCCGCTTT.

As to this clonotype: Compared with germline, one end of the junction differs, possibly owing to a read error. The rearrangement joins TRBV11-2 to TRBJ2-7; tentative D call: TRBD1 (5 bases). Germline V gene sequence: CDR1 SGHAT, CDR2 FQNNGV. This CDR3 has 14 amino acids. In nucleotides, the CDR3 is TGTGCTAGCATCTCTAACAGGAACTCCTACGAACAGTACTTC. This gives the protein CASISNRNSYEQYF.

Comments on this clonotype: One end of the junction fails to match germline, which may point to a read error. The V gene is TRBV28, the J gene TRBJ1-1, with D unclear. CDR3 size: 13 residues. CDR1 and CDR2 from the germline V gene are MDHEN and SYDVKM. The CDR3 coding sequence is TGTGCCTGCAGTTCGCAGGACGAGACTGAAGCTTTCTTT. Translated, it gives CACSSQDETEAFF.

The table lists this clonotype with a few counts. This clone may be a read error of a much larger clone one base away. J is TRBJ2-7 and V is TRBV28; D may be TRBD1 or TRBD2 (5 bases each). The CDR3 consists of 15 residues. Trimming stripped 1 base from V and 3 bases from J, with 13 bases between. Per the germline V gene, CDR1 is MDHEN and CDR2 is SYDVKM. The CDR3 is CASSLSRAGSYEQYF. The CDR3, as DNA: TGTGCCAGCAGTTTATCCCGGGCAGGGAGCTACGAGCAGTACTTC.